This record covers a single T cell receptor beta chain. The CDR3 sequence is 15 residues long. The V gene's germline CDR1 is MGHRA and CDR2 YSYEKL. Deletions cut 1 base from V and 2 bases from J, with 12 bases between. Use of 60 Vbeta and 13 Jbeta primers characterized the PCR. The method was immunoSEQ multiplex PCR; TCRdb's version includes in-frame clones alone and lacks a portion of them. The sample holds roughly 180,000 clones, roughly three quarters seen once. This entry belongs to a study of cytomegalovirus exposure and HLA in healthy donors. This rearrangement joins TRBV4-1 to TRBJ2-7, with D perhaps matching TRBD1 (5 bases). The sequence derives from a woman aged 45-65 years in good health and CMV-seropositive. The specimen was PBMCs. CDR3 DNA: TGCGCCAGCAGCCAAGCTAGGGGTTCGGCCTACGAGCAGTACTTC. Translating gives CASSQARGSAYEQYF.